Listed below are T cell receptor beta chains from one sample, sequenced in a study of T-cell reconstitution after alpha-beta-depleted transplantation in children. Each CDR3 protein gets one entry after TCRdb re-called the PCR reads with MiXCR. In the table there are roughly 500,000 distinct CDR3 sequences, around 16% of which are singletons. The material was PBMCs from the stem cell graft donor, obtained from the stem cell graft. The origin of the receptors is a human donor who donated a stem cell graft to a child with acute lymphoblastic leukemia. CDR3s include the opening cysteine and the closing phenylalanine or tryptophan. Each record gives: clone size, D gene, V gene, J gene, CDR3 protein, CDR3 DNA. A D gene is named only where the DNA matches it firmly. Some rows mark clone size as missing; the rest say once, few, many or name a class of expanded clone.

few,-,TRBV9,TRBJ1-2,CASSVAVSASLGNLRGYTF,TGTGCCAGCAGCGTAGCTGTGTCCGCCTCCCTGGGTAATCTTCGCGGCTACACCTTC
-,TRBD1,TRBV15,TRBJ2-3,CATSGDRGTDTQYF,TGTGCCACCAGCGGGGACAGGGGCACAGATACGCAGTATTTT
-,TRBD1,TRBV11-2,TRBJ2-7,CASSSSGTGLWEQYF,TGTGCCAGCAGCTCATCCGGGACAGGGCTTTGGGAGCAGTACTTC
few,-,TRBV4-1,TRBJ1-1,CASSIPRATEAFF,TGCGCCAGCAGCATACCTCGGGCCACTGAAGCTTTCTTT
few,TRBD2,TRBV7-3,TRBJ2-1,CASSTLAGYNEQFF,TGTGCCAGCAGCACTCTAGCGGGGTACAATGAGCAGTTCTTC
few,-,TRBV18,TRBJ1-2,CASSPWTDDGYTF,TGTGCCAGCTCACCCTGGACTGACGATGGCTACACCTTC
-,TRBD2,TRBV6-1,TRBJ2-1,CASSELAGGPSEQFF,TGTGCCAGCAGTGAACTAGCGGGAGGGCCCTCTGAGCAGTTCTTC
-,-,TRBV7-9,TRBJ1-2,CASSPDFYGYPF,TGTGCCAGCAGCCCCGATTTCTATGGCTACCCCTTC
-,TRBD2,TRBV20-1,TRBJ2-7,CSAPGLAEANSYEQYF,TGCAGTGCTCCGGGACTAGCGGAAGCCAACTCCTACGAGCAGTACTTC
few,-,TRBV12-3/TRBV12-4,TRBJ2-1,CASSPTGLDNEQFF,TGTGCCAGCAGTCCTACAGGACTTGACAATGAGCAGTTCTTC
-,-,TRBV6-5,TRBJ1-1,CASSYVSGNTEAFF,TGTGCCAGCAGTTATGTGTCGGGGAACACTGAAGCTTTCTTT
few,TRBD2,TRBV18,TRBJ2-2,CASSAGTSGNTGELFF,TGTGCCAGCTCAGCGGGGACTAGCGGTAACACCGGGGAGCTGTTTTTT
few,-,TRBV20-1,TRBJ2-1,CSAPVANEQFF,TGCAGTGCTCCAGTTGCCAATGAGCAGTTCTTC
-,TRBD1,TRBV5-5,TRBJ2-7,CASSEPGQGYEQYF,TGTGCCAGCAGCGAGCCGGGACAGGGCTACGAGCAGTACTTC
few,-,TRBV25-1,TRBJ2-1,CASSEVQGSYNEQFF,TGTGCCAGCAGTGAGGTTCAGGGCTCCTACAATGAGCAGTTCTTC
-,TRBD2,TRBV7-3,TRBJ2-1,CASSKTSGGYNEQFF,TGTGCCAGCAGCAAGACTAGCGGGGGGTACAATGAGCAGTTCTTC
-,-,TRBV12-3/TRBV12-4,TRBJ2-7,CASSFSSVYEQYF,TGTGCCAGCAGTTTTAGTAGCGTCTACGAGCAGTACTTC
few,-,TRBV15,TRBJ2-1,CATSRDQGWETYNEQFF,TGTGCCACCAGCAGAGATCAGGGGTGGGAAACCTACAATGAGCAGTTCTTC
few,-,TRBV5-1,TRBJ1-3,CASSLVGDSGNTIYF,TGCGCCAGCAGCTTGGTGGGGGACTCTGGAAACACCATATATTTT
few,-,TRBV12-3/TRBV12-4,TRBJ1-1,CASDTSDGGWVPMNTEAFF,TGTGCCAGCGATACTTCGGACGGAGGGTGGGTACCTATGAACACTGAAGCTTTCTTT
-,-,TRBV27,TRBJ2-1,CASSLIGHLGSSYNEQFF,TGTGCCAGCAGTCTAATTGGTCACCTGGGGAGCTCCTACAATGAGCAGTTCTTC
few,TRBD2,TRBV13,TRBJ2-1,CASSFRLAGGDEQFF,TGTGCCAGCAGCTTTAGACTAGCGGGAGGAGATGAGCAGTTCTTC
-,-,TRBV12-5,TRBJ1-2,CASGLEVRGVGNYGYTF,TGTGCTAGTGGTTTGGAAGTACGGGGTGTAGGTAACTATGGCTACACCTTC
-,-,TRBV27,TRBJ2-1,CASSLSVTRLYYEQFF,TGTGCCAGCAGTTTATCGGTTACTAGGCTCTACTATGAGCAGTTCTTC
-,TRBD2,TRBV12-3/TRBV12-4,TRBJ2-7,CASSLGAGEVEQYF,TGTGCCAGCAGTTTAGGAGCGGGAGAGGTCGAGCAGTACTTC
-,TRBD1,TRBV2,TRBJ2-7,CASSAGRRTGGYEQYF,TGTGCCAGCAGTGCCGGGCGAAGGACAGGGGGCTACGAGCAGTACTTC
-,TRBD2,TRBV20-1,TRBJ2-1,CSARVSTSGRVPGEQFF,TGCAGTGCTAGGGTCTCGACTAGCGGGAGGGTTCCAGGTGAGCAGTTCTTC
few,-,TRBV5-1,TRBJ2-7,CASSLAQAVQGTYEQYF,TGCGCCAGCAGCTTGGCCCAGGCGGTCCAGGGAACGTACGAGCAGTACTTC
few,-,TRBV27,TRBJ2-1,CASSFQRLGEQFF,TGTGCCAGCAGTTTCCAGCGACTGGGGGAGCAGTTCTTC
-,-,TRBV12-3/TRBV12-4,TRBJ2-5,CASSFWVLGTGAAETQYF,TGTGCCAGCAGTTTCTGGGTCTTGGGGACCGGGGCGGCTGAGACCCAGTACTTC
-,TRBD2,TRBV5-1,TRBJ2-7,CASRPAGGALEQYF,TGCGCCAGCAGGCCAGCGGGAGGGGCCCTCGAGCAGTACTTC
-,-,TRBV20-1,TRBJ2-2,CSARNREGVGELFF,TGCAGTGCTAGGAACAGGGAGGGGGTCGGGGAGCTGTTTTTT
-,-,TRBV7-8,TRBJ2-1,CASSLAGGGIGYNEQFF,TGTGCCAGCAGCTTAGCGGGGGGCGGGATCGGCTACAATGAGCAGTTCTTC
-,-,TRBV20-1,TRBJ2-1,CSAGLGQFF,TGCAGTGCTGGGCTGGGGCAGTTCTTC
-,TRBD2,TRBV3-1,TRBJ2-7,CASSQDYGGLAGGEQYF,TGTGCCAGCAGCCAAGATTATGGAGGACTAGCGGGCGGGGAGCAGTACTTC
few,-,TRBV2,TRBJ2-1,CASRRGTYNEQFF,TGTGCCAGCAGGAGGGGAACCTACAATGAGCAGTTCTTC
-,TRBD1,TRBV18,TRBJ2-4,CASSPLGQGNIQYF,TGTGCCAGCTCACCACTAGGACAGGGGAACATTCAGTACTTC
few,-,TRBV15,TRBJ2-5,CATSRVGGGEETQYF,TGTGCCACCAGCAGAGTGGGAGGGGGCGAAGAGACCCAGTACTTC
once,TRBD1,TRBV3-1,TRBJ2-1,CASSQDSDREEQFF,TGTGCCAGCAGCCAAGATAGCGACAGGGAGGAGCAGTTCTTC
-,-,TRBV12-3/TRBV12-4,TRBJ1-5,CASSFSRVNQPQHF,TGTGCCAGCAGTTTCAGCAGGGTCAATCAGCCCCAGCATTTT
-,TRBD2,TRBV11-2,TRBJ2-3,CASSRRLAGVGFADTQYF,TGTGCCAGCAGCCGGAGACTAGCGGGAGTGGGGTTCGCAGATACGCAGTATTTT
few,-,TRBV20-1,TRBJ2-7,CSAPSRDPIFYEQYF,TGCAGTGCCCCCTCCCGGGACCCTATCTTCTACGAGCAGTACTTC
-,-,TRBV25-1,TRBJ1-2,CASSEDYGPNYGYTF,TGTGCCAGCAGTGAAGATTACGGACCTAACTATGGCTACACCTTC
-,-,TRBV3-1,TRBJ2-5,CASSLGSPFGQETQYF,TGTGCCAGCAGCCTCGGGTCCCCCTTCGGGCAAGAGACCCAGTACTTC
few,-,TRBV19,TRBJ1-1,CASSTPKRVNTEAFF,TGTGCCAGTAGCACACCAAAAAGGGTGAACACTGAAGCTTTCTTT
few,TRBD2,TRBV29-1,TRBJ2-1,CSVRIAGAPWENEQFF,TGCAGCGTTCGGATAGCGGGGGCCCCTTGGGAAAATGAGCAGTTCTTC
few,-,TRBV15,TRBJ1-2,CATSRGRIDGYTF,TGTGCCACCAGCAGGGGAAGAATTGATGGCTACACCTTC
-,-,TRBV12-3/TRBV12-4,TRBJ1-1,CASSLGPVPEAFF,TGTGCCAGCAGTTTAGGGCCAGTCCCTGAAGCTTTCTTT
-,TRBD2,TRBV4-1,TRBJ2-1,CASSDRTSGNGREFF,TGCGCCAGCAGCGATCGGACTAGCGGGAATGGTAGGGAGTTCTTC
many,-,TRBV7-2,TRBJ2-1,CASSLTSGRNNEQFF,TGTGCCAGCAGCTTAACCAGCGGGCGGAACAATGAGCAGTTCTTC
few,-,TRBV5-1,TRBJ2-5,CASRPGAPWGETQYF,TGCGCCAGCAGGCCGGGGGCCCCATGGGGAGAGACCCAGTACTTC
few,-,TRBV5-6,TRBJ2-1,CASSLVSLGEQFF,TGTGCCAGCAGCTTGGTCTCACTGGGTGAGCAGTTCTTC
few,-,TRBV6-1,TRBJ2-5,CASSNAFGEEETQYF,TGTGCCAGCAGCAATGCCTTCGGGGAGGAAGAGACCCAGTACTTC
-,TRBD1,TRBV20-1,TRBJ1-2,CSAALGQGDYGYTF,TGCAGTGCTGCTCTCGGACAGGGGGACTATGGCTACACCTTC
-,-,TRBV12-3/TRBV12-4,TRBJ2-1,CASSLPRGRDLNNEQFF,TGTGCCAGCAGTTTACCGCGGGGGCGGGATCTCAACAATGAGCAGTTCTTC
few,-,TRBV4-1,TRBJ2-7,CASSHSTGPYEQYF,TGCGCCAGCAGCCACTCGACAGGACCCTACGAGCAGTACTTC
-,-,TRBV5-1,TRBJ2-7,CASSLEARGTYEQYF,TGCGCCAGCAGCTTGGAGGCCAGGGGCACCTACGAGCAGTACTTC
many,-,TRBV5-1,TRBJ2-7,CASSLVSYEQYF,TGCGCCAGCAGCTTGGTTAGCTACGAGCAGTACTTC